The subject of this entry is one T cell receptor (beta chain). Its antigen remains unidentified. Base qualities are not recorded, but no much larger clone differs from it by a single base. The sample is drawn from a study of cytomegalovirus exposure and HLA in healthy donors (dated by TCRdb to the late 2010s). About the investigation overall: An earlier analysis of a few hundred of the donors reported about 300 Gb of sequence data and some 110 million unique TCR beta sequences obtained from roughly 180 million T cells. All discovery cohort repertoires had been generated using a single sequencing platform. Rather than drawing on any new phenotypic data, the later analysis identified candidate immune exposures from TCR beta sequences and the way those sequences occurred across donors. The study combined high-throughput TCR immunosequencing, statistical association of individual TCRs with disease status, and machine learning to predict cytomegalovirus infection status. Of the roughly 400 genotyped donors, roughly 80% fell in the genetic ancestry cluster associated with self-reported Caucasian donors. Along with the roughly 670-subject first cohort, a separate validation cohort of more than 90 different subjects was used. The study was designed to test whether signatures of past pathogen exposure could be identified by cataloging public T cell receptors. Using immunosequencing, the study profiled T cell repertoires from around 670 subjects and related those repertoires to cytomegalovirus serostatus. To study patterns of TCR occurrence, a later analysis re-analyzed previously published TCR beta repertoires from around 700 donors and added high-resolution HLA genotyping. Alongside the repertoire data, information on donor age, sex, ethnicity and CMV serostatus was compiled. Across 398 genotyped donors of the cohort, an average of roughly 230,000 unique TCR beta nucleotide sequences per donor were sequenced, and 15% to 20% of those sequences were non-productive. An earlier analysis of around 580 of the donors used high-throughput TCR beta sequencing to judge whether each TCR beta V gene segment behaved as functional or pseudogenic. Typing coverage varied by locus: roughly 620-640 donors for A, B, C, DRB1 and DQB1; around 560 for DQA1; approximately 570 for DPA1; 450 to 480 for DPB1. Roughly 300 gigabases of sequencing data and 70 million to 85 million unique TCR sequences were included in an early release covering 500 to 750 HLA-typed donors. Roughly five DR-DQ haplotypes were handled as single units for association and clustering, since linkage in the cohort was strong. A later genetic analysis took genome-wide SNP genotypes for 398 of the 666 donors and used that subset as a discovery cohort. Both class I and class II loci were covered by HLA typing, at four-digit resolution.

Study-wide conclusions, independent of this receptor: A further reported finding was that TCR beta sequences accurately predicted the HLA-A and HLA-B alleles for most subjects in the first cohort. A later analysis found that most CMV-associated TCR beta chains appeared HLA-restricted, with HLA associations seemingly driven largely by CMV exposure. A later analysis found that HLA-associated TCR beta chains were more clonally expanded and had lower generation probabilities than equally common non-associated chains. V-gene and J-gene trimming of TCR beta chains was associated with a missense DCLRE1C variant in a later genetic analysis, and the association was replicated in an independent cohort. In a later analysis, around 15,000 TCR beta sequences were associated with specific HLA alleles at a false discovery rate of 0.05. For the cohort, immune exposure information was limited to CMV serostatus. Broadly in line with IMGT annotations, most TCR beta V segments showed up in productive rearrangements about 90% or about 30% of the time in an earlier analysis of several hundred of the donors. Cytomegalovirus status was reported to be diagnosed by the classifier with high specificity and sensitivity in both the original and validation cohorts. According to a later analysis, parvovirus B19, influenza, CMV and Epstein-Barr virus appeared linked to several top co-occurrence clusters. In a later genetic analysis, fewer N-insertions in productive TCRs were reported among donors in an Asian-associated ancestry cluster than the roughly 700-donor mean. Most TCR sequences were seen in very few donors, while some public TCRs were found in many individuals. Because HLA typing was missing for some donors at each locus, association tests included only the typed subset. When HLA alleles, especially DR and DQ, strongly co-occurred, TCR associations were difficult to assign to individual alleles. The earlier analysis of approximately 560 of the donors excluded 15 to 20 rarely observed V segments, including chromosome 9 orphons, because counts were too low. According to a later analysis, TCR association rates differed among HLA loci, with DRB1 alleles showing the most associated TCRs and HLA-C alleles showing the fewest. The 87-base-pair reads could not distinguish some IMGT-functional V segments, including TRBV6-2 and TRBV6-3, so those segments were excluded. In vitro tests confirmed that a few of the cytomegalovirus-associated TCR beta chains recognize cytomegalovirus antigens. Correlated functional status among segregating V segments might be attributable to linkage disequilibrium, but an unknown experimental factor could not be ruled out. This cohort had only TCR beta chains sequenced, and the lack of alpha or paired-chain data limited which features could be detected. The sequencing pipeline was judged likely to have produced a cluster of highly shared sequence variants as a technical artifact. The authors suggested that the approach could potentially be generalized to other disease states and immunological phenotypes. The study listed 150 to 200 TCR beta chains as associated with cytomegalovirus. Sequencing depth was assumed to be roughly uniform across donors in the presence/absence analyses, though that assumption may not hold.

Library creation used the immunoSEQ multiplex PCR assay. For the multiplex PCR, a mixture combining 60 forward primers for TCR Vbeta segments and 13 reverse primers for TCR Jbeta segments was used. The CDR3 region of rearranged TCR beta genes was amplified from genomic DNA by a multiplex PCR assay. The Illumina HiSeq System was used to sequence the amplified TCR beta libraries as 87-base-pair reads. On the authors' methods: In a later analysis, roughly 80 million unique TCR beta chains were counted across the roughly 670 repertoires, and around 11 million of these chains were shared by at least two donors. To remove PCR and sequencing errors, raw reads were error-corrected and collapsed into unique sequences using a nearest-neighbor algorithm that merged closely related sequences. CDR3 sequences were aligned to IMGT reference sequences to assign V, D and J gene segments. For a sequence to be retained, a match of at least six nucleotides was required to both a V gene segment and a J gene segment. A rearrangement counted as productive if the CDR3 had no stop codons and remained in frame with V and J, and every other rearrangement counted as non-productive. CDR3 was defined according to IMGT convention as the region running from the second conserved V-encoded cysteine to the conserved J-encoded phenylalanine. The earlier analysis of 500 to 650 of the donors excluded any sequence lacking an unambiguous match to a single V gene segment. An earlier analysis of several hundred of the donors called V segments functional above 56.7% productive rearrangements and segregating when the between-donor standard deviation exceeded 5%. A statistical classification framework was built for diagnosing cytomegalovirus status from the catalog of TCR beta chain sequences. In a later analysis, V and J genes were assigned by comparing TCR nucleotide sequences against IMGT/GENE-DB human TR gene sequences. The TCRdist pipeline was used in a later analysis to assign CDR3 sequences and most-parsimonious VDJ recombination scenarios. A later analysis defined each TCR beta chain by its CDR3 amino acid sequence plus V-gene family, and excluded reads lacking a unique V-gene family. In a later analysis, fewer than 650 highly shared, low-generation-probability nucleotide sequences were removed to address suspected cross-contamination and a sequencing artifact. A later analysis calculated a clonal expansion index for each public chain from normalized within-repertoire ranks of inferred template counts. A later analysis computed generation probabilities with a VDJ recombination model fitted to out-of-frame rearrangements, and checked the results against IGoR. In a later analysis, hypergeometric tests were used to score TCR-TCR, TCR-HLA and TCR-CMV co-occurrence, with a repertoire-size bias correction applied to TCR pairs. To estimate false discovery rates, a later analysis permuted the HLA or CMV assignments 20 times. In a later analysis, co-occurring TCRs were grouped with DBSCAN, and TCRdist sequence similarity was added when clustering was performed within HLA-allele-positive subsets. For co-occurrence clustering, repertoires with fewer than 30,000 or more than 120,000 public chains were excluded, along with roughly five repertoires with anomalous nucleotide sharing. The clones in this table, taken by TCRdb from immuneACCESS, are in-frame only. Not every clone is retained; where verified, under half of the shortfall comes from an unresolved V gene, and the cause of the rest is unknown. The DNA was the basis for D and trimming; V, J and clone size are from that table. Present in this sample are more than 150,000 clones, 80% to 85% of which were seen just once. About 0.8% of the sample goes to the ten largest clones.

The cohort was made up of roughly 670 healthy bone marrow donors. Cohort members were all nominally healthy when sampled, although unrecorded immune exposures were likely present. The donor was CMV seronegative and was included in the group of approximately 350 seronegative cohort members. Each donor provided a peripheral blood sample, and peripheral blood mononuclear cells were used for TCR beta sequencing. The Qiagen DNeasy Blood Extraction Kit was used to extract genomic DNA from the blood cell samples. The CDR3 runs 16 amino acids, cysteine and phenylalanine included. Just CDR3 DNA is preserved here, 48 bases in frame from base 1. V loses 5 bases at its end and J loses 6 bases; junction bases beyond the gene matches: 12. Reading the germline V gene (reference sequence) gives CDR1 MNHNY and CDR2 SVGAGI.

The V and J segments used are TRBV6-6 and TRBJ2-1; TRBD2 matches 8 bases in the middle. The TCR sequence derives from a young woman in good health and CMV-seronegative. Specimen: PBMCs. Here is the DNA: TGTGCCAGCAGTACCGGGGGCGGGGGGACTCTCAATGAGCAGTTCTTC. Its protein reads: CASSTGGGGTLNEQFF.